The 24 T cell receptor beta chains given below trace back to one sample, sequenced in a study of blood T cell repertoires in COVID-19. The method was immunoSEQ multiplex PCR; TCRdb's version includes in-frame clones alone and lacks a portion of them. Of 100,000 to 150,000 clones in the sample, around 89% were seen once. Sequenced material: peripheral blood. The receptors come from a man aged 60 to 75 with COVID-19, enrolled during active disease.

This clone was observed a handful of times. This chain joins TRBV7-9 and TRBJ1-3; D perhaps matches TRBD1 (5 bases). V gave up 6 bases and J gave up 3 bases, with 9 bases separating them. CDR1 is SEHNR and CDR2 is FQNEAQ in the germline V gene (reference sequence). The CDR3 is 13 amino acids. CDR3 in DNA: TGTGCCAGCAGAAGGACATATGGAAACACCATATATTTT. Its protein is CASRRTYGNTIYF.

The chain employs TRBV30 and TRBJ1-6, with 9 bases matching TRBD1. Germline-derived CDR1 and CDR2 are GTSNPN and SVGIG (reference sequence). CDR3 length: 16 amino acids. The V and J ends lost 3 bases and 3 bases, in that order; junction bases with no gene match: 6. The DNA of the CDR3 is TGTGCCTGGAGGGCTAAGACAGGGGGCTATAATTCACCCCTCCACTTT. It encodes CAWRAKTGGYNSPLHF.

This chain joins TRBV27 and TRBJ1-5, with D tentatively TRBD1 (5 bases). Trimming stripped 5 bases from V and 7 bases from J, with 21 bases between. Germline loops: CDR1 MNHEY, CDR2 SMNVEV (reference sequence). This CDR3 is 16 amino acids long. In DNA form, the CDR3 reads TGTGCCAGCAGTGGCGGTAGTGGGGGAGGGCAGCAGCCCCAGCATTTT. It is translated as CASSGGSGGGQQPQHF.

The genes are TRBV19 and TRBJ1-6, with 11 nucleotides matching TRBD1. CDR3 length: 14 residues. Trimming cost V 6 bases and J 11 bases; bases outside gene matches: 6. CDR1 and CDR2 from the germline V gene are LNHDA and SQIVND (reference sequence). CDR3 amino acids: CASRTGQGVAPLHF. The CDR3 DNA is TGTGCCAGTAGAACGGGACAGGGGGTGGCACCCCTCCACTTT.

Only a few counts were recorded for this clone. The chain uses TRBV6-5 and TRBJ1-2; D remains ambiguous. Between the trimmed V and J ends, which lost 4 bases and 2 bases, there was a span of 14 bases. CDR1 and CDR2 from the germline V gene are MNHEY and SVGAGI. This CDR3 comprises 15 residues. The CDR3 loop is CASSSPGKRNYGYTF. CDR3 bases: TGTGCCAGCAGTTCTCCAGGAAAACGAAACTATGGCTACACCTTC.

The chain has TRBV7-9 and TRBJ2-2, with unresolved D. Germline V lookup: CDR1 SEHNR, CDR2 FQNEAQ (reference sequence). V was shortened by 1 base and J by 3 bases, with 6 bases between the two germline ends. The length of the CDR3 is 14 residues. CDR3 DNA: TGTGCCAGCAGCTTAGGAGGTTACACCGGGGAGCTGTTTTTT. Translating gives CASSLGGYTGELFF.

V gene TRBV7-2 combines with J gene TRBJ1-3; TRBD1 matches 7 bases. Trimming at V came to 0 bases and at J to 10 bases, leaving 12 bases not matched to a gene. The germline gives CDR1 SGHTA, CDR2 FQGNSA. The CDR3 consists of 16 residues. CDR3 amino acids: CASSLAETGFVKTIYF. The CDR3 DNA sequence: TGTGCCAGCAGCTTAGCTGAGACAGGGTTCGTAAAGACCATATATTTT.

The chain combines TRBV7-6 with TRBJ1-3, with D unresolved. This CDR3 contains 15 residues. V was clipped by 6 bases and J by 0 bases, with 12 bases between them. Germline CDR1 is SGHVS and CDR2 is FNYEAQ. In DNA form, the CDR3 reads TGTGCCAGCAGTCGTGGGCCGAGCTCTGGAAACACCATATATTTT. Amino acid sequence: CASSRGPSSGNTIYF.

This chain links TRBV19 with TRBJ2-7, with 11 bases lining up with TRBD2. CDR3 length: 15 amino acids. Trimming removed 5 bases from V and 1 base from J; junction bases left unmatched: 4. Per germline, CDR1 LNHDA and CDR2 SQIVND (reference sequence). The CDR3 reads CASSGLAGPSYEQYF. CDR3 DNA: TGTGCCAGTAGTGGACTAGCGGGTCCTTCCTACGAGCAGTACTTC.

This clone has a single count. The chain links TRBV6-5 to TRBJ1-4; D is possibly TRBD1 (6 bases). Trimming stripped 6 bases from V and 5 bases from J, with 13 bases between. CDR1 and CDR2 from the germline V gene are MNHEY and SVGAGI. There are 14 residues in the CDR3. The CDR3 DNA follows: TGTGCCAGCAGGTTACAGGGTGGCAATGAAAAACTGTTTTTT. Encoded protein: CASRLQGGNEKLFF.

With regard to this clone: The sample has other DNA sequences that encode this CDR3 too. This chain joins TRBV18 and TRBJ2-7; D gene uncertain. CDR3 size: 13 residues. Trimming took off 3 bases at V and 2 bases at J, with 8 bases between the two ends. CDR1 is KGHSH, CDR2 LQKENI, per germline. CDR3 in DNA: TGTGCCAGCTCACCCGACCGGGCCTACGAGCAGTACTTC. Translating gives CASSPDRAYEQYF.

The rearrangement uses TRBV27 and TRBJ2-5, with a weak D call TRBD2 (5 bases). Germline V lookup: CDR1 MNHEY, CDR2 SMNVEV (reference sequence). Trimming removed 6 bases at V and 5 bases at J, with 10 bases between. This CDR3 has 12 amino acids. The CDR3 DNA reads as TGTGCCAGCAGCAACCCGGGGGAGACCCAGTACTTC. This codes for CASSNPGETQYF.

The V call is TRBV5-4, the J call TRBJ1-3, with D possibly matching TRBD1 (5 bases). The CDR3 has 14 residues. The V end lost 2 bases, the J end lost 4 bases, and 10 bases lay between the germline ends. Germline-derived CDR1 and CDR2 are SGHNT and YYREEE (reference sequence). The CDR3 DNA reads as TGTGCCAGCAGCTTAGGCGGGGCAGGAAACACCATATATTTT. Amino acid sequence: CASSLGGAGNTIYF.

This clone was picked up a small number of times. The rearrangement links TRBV30 to TRBJ2-7; 7 bases are a match to TRBD1. This CDR3 has 13 residues. Trimming at V came to 3 bases and at J to 0 bases, leaving 2 bases not matched to a gene. CDR1 and CDR2 (germline): GTSNPN, SVGIG (reference sequence). The CDR3 DNA sequence: TGTGCCTGGAGAGGGGGCAGCTCCTACGAGCAGTACTTC. The encoded protein is CAWRGGSSYEQYF.

The rearrangement joins TRBV19 to TRBJ2-1; the match to TRBD1 covers 8 bases. V gave up 9 bases and J gave up 6 bases; unmatched junction bases: 7. Germline V gene sequence: CDR1 LNHDA, CDR2 SQIVND (reference sequence). The CDR3 contains 13 residues. CDR3 sequence: CASTGQVVNEQFF. CDR3 DNA sequence: TGTGCCAGCACGGGACAGGTCGTCAATGAGCAGTTCTTC. The whole variable domain, remainder taken from reference TRBV19 and TRBJ2-1, is DGGITQSPKYLFRKEGQNVTLSCEQNLNHDAMYWYRQDPGQGLRLIYYSQIVNDFQKGDIAEGYSVSREKKESFPLTVTSAQKNPTAFYLCASTGQVVNEQFFGPGTRLTVL.

The V call is TRBV4-1, the J call TRBJ1-4; no clear D gene. Germline V gives CDR1 MGHRA, CDR2 YSYEKL. CDR3 length: 17 amino acids. The V gene lost 0 bases and the J gene lost 0 bases, with 11 bases spanning the gap. For the CDR3, the DNA is TGCGCCAGCAGCCAAGATTACGGGATCTCAACTAATGAAAAACTGTTTTTT. This gives the protein CASSQDYGISTNEKLFF.

The V gene is TRBV7-3, the J gene TRBJ2-5, with 14 positions matching TRBD2. Germline V CDR1 and CDR2: SGHTA, FQGTGA. The CDR3 covers 16 residues. V shed 4 bases, J shed 5 bases, and the junction held 6 bases outside the gene matches. The CDR3, as DNA: TGTGCCAGCAGCTCGGGACTAGCGGGGGTTGGGGAGACCCAGTACTTC. It codes for CASSSGLAGVGETQYF.

This chain joins TRBV4-2 and TRBJ1-3; D might be TRBD1 (5 bases). The CDR3 is 17 amino acids. V lost 4 bases, J lost 0 bases, and 16 bases lay in between. CDR1 is LGHNA, CDR2 YNFKEQ, per germline. The chain's CDR3 is CASSLDETVISGNTIYF. CDR3 nucleotide sequence: TGTGCCAGCAGCCTCGACGAGACAGTGATCTCTGGAAACACCATATATTTT.

This clone was observed a single time. The rearrangement uses TRBV5-1 and TRBJ1-2, with D maybe TRBD1 (6 bases). V was shortened by 4 bases and J by 5 bases, with 15 bases between the two germline ends. The CDR3 extends over 14 amino acids. Germline CDR1 and CDR2: SGHRS and YFSETQ. CDR3 DNA sequence: TGCGCCAGCAGCACCGGGACAACTATTTATGGCTACACCTTC. Translated, it gives CASSTGTTIYGYTF.

V and J are TRBV9 and TRBJ2-7; D unresolved. Trimming took off 2 bases at V and 6 bases at J, with 15 bases between the two ends. The CDR3 sequence is 14 residues long. Germline assignment: CDR1 SGDLS and CDR2 YYNGEE. In DNA, the CDR3 is TGTGCCAGCAGCGTCTTTGACATACCGAGCGAGCAGTACTTC. Its protein is CASSVFDIPSEQYF.

This clone was counted a few times. This chain joins TRBV11-2 and TRBJ1-1; D is ambiguous. Germline CDR1 SGHAT, CDR2 FQNNGV. Trimming stripped 5 bases from V and 11 bases from J, with 12 bases between. The CDR3 loop spans 11 amino acids. CDR3 loop: CASSPGELAFF. For the CDR3, the DNA is TGTGCCAGCAGCCCCGGGGAACTTGCTTTCTTT. Filled out from reference TRBV11-2 and TRBJ1-1, the complete variable domain reads EAGVAQSPRYKIIEKRQSVAFWCNPISGHATLYWYQQILGQGPKLLIQFQNNGVVDDSQLPKDRFSAERLKGVDSTLKIQPAKLEDSAVYLCASSPGELAFFGQGTRLTVV.

The chain recombines TRBV11-3 with TRBJ2-1; 13 positions match TRBD2. V lost 6 bases and J lost 9; bases outside the gene matches: 14. Germline values: CDR1 SGHNT, CDR2 YENEEA. This CDR3 has 17 amino acids. For the CDR3, the DNA is TGTGCCAGCAGTCATAGGACTAGCGGGGGTAGGAGGGGTGAGCAGTTCTTC. This translates into CASSHRTSGGRRGEQFF.

The genes are TRBV18 and TRBJ1-6; 8 nucleotides agree with TRBD1. CDR1 and CDR2 from the germline V gene are KGHSH and LQKENI. This CDR3 comprises 14 residues. V lost 4 bases and J lost 10; bases outside the gene matches: 6. The CDR3, as DNA: TGTGCCAGCTCACAAGACAGGGGAAAGTCACCCCTCCACTTT. It translates to CASSQDRGKSPLHF.

The rearrangement links TRBV3-1 (or the pseudogene TRBV3-2) to TRBJ2-5; 11 bases are a match to TRBD2. This CDR3 spans 14 amino acids. The germline CDR1 and CDR2 sequences are LGHDT and YNNKEL (reference sequence). J lost 4 bases, V lost 4 bases, and 2 bases had no gene match. CDR3 nucleotides: TGTGCCAGCAGCCTAGCGGGGGGGCCAGAGACCCAGTACTTC. Its translation: CASSLAGGPETQYF.